The T cell receptor beta chain described here comes from a study of human T cells and chemical hapten exposure. Study information: Per-sample TCR yield variability stemmed mainly from small pooled library volume differences. The study, taken as a whole, reports: DPC sensitization left the count of TCRs above 1 in 1000 unchanged.

CDR1 and CDR2 from the germline V gene are MNHNS and SASEGT. CDR3 length: 13 amino acids. V lost 10 bases and J 6 bases, leaving 15 bases between the germline ends. This clonotype was picked up many times. No antigen is known for it. In the authors' workflow: Across samples, TCR counts had a median of roughly 91,000 and ranged from about 23,224 to 690,600. TCRdb used MiXCR to reprocess the RACE reads, holding one entry per CDR3 protein. The V and J calls were not made by the authors but by TCRdb's processing. The table has some 380,000 distinct CDR3 sequences, around 4.8% seen once. Time point noted: patch test 1, 2 weeks after DPC sensitization. Treatment in this sample: therapeutic diphenylcyclopropenone sensitization with weekly scalp DPC. Samples of blood were obtained prior to the application of each patch test.

The origin of this receptor is a woman in her 50s with alopecia areata. Some clones in this sample may be carry-over from other donors' samples. The input for sequencing was whole blood, taken in connection with sensitization to the hapten diphenylcyclopropenone (DPC). This rearrangement joins TRBV6-1 to TRBJ1-4; D is possibly TRBD1 (5 bases). CDR3 protein: CATSNRLHEKLFF. In DNA, the CDR3 is TGTGCCACCTCGAACAGGTTACATGAAAAACTGTTTTTT.